The 19 T cell receptor beta chains presented below share a single source sample, sequenced in a study of T cells in Graves' hyperthyroidism and ophthalmopathy. TCR beta CDR3 region amplification was performed from RNA transcripts. The HTBI primer set served for first-round RT-PCR of the TCR CDR3. Using its own MiXCR run on the multiplex PCR reads, TCRdb lists one record per CDR3 protein. This sample carries hundreds of thousands of distinct CDR3 sequences, 15% to 18% of them seen once, and the ten largest clones take 25% to 35%. Sequencing was performed on blood. The receptors come from a woman aged 18-29 years with Graves' hyperthyroidism that later progressed to Graves' ophthalmopathy.

This clonotype was seen ten or more times. The V call is TRBV7-9, the J call TRBJ1-1, with D perhaps TRBD1 (5 bases). Germline CDR1 is SEHNR and CDR2 is FQNEAQ (reference sequence). The CDR3 spans 17 residues. V lost 5 bases, J lost 0 bases, and 19 bases lay in between. CDR3 bases: TGTGCCAGCAGCCTCAATCTGGGGGGACTGATGAACACTGAAGCTTTCTTT. Translating gives CASSLNLGGLMNTEAFF.

The table lists this clonotype with many counts. V and J are TRBV28 and TRBJ2-1; D unresolved. The CDR3 has 13 residues. The V gene lost 5 bases and the J gene lost 6 bases, with 11 bases spanning the gap. The V gene's germline CDR1 is MDHEN and CDR2 SYDVKM. The CDR3 here is CASSPGGVNEQFF. The DNA for the CDR3 is TGTGCCAGCAGTCCGGGTGGGGTCAATGAGCAGTTCTTC. The variable domain in full, with the rest retrieved from reference TRBV28 and TRBJ2-1, is DVKVTQSSRYLVKRTGEKVFLECVQDMDHENMFWYRQDPGLGLRLIYFSYDVKMKEKGDIPEGYSVSREKKERFSLILESASTNQTSMYLCASSPGGVNEQFFGPGTRLTVL.

To note about this clonotype: Given a much more abundant clone one base away, this may be a read error. The rearrangement uses TRBV7-8 and TRBJ2-1, with D possibly matching TRBD2 (5 bases). The CDR3 is 18 amino acids. Germline V lookup: CDR1 SGHVS, CDR2 FQNEAQ. The CDR3 region has the DNA TGTGCCAGCAGGAGATATCGGATAGCGCAGAGCTCCTACAATAAGCAGTTCTTC. Protein: CASRRYRIAQSSYNKQFF.

This clonotype was seen repeatedly, ten times or more. This sequence joins TRBV28 and TRBJ2-1; TRBD2 might be the D (5 bases). This CDR3 has 18 residues. In germline, CDR1 is MDHEN, CDR2 SYDVKM. Deletions cut 3 bases from V and 6 bases from J, with 24 bases between. The CDR3 nucleotides read TGTGCCAGCAGTTTCCCCATCTCTACCTCGGGCGGAGGCAATGAGCAGTTCTTC. Its translation: CASSFPISTSGGGNEQFF.

This clonotype was counted ten times or more. V gene TRBV6-2 or TRBV6-3 combines with J gene TRBJ1-4; D ambiguous. Trimming left V 7 bases short and J 8 bases short, with 17 bases between. CDR1 and CDR2 from the germline V gene are MNHEY and SVGEGT. CDR3 length: 14 residues. The CDR3 DNA follows: TGTGCCAGCACCTCACCCAGGACTTCCGAAAAACTGTTTTTT. Translating it yields CASTSPRTSEKLFF.

This clonotype was counted many times. The CDR3 bases are TGTGCCAGCAGACATCTACGGGACAGCTACACCGGGGAGCTGTTTTTT. Its translation: CASRHLRDSYTGELFF. The chain carries TRBV11-2 and TRBJ2-2; TRBD1 matches 7 bases. The CDR3 totals 16 residues. Germline values: CDR1 SGHAT, CDR2 FQNNGV. Losses at the gene ends were 6 bases for V and 3 bases for J; bases not matched to a gene: 10.

As for this clonotype: A much larger clone lies one base from this, so it may be a read error. The chain links TRBV28 to TRBJ2-7, with 10 bases matching TRBD1. CDR3 size: 16 residues. V was clipped by 7 bases and J by 5 bases; unmatched bases: 14. Germline CDR1 is MDHEN and CDR2 is SYDVKM. The DNA of the CDR3 is TGTGCCAGCACCCGCCCCTGGGGACAGGGGCCGCACGAGCAGTACTTC. Its protein product is CASTRPWGQGPHEQYF.

This clonotype has more than one count but fewer than ten. The chain combines TRBV20-1 with TRBJ2-2; 7 bases line up with TRBD1. The germline V gene has CDR1 DFQATT and CDR2 SNEGSKA (reference sequence). After removal of 6 bases from V and 8 bases from J, the junction contained 12 bases not matched to a gene. The CDR3 runs 14 residues. The CDR3 region is CSAPVGGYSGELFF. DNA of the CDR3: TGCAGTGCCCCAGTAGGGGGCTACTCAGGGGAGCTGTTTTTT.

The sample holds many counts of this clonotype. The gene calls are TRBV6-6 and TRBJ2-7; D remains ambiguous. Trimming removed 2 bases at V and 4 bases at J, with 9 bases between. Germline lookup yields CDR1 MNHNY and CDR2 SVGAGI (reference sequence). This CDR3 has 13 residues. The CDR3 DNA reads as TGTGCCAGCAGTTACAGGGCTGAGTACGAGCAGTACTTC. Translating it yields CASSYRAEYEQYF.

This clonotype was recorded at least ten times. In DNA form, the CDR3 reads TGCAGTGCTAGGTCGGAGAACACCGGGGAGCTGTTTTTT. Translated: CSARSENTGELFF. The chain uses TRBV20-1 and TRBJ2-2, with no clear D. Per germline, CDR1 DFQATT and CDR2 SNEGSKA (reference sequence). The V end was cut by 3 bases, the J end by 1 base, with 6 bases between. The CDR3 sequence is 13 residues long.

The rearrangement uses TRBV12-3 or TRBV12-4 and TRBJ2-6; D not resolved. The CDR3 loop spans 13 amino acids. V lost 2 bases to trimming and J lost 12 bases, with 11 bases between them. CDR3 sequence: CASSLRSARVLTF. The CDR3 DNA is TGTGCCAGCAGTTTACGATCCGCCCGCGTCCTGACTTTC.

This clonotype has ten or more counts. The V and J genes are TRBV28 and TRBJ2-7; TRBD1 matches 10 bases. This CDR3 contains 18 residues. V lost 5 bases, J lost 4 bases, and 17 bases stayed unmatched. Per the germline V gene, CDR1 is MDHEN and CDR2 is SYDVKM. CDR3 nucleotide sequence: TGTGCCAGCAGTCAGACAGGGGGCGAATGGGGGAGGCCGTACGAGCAGTACTTC. It yields the protein CASSQTGGEWGRPYEQYF.

The V gene is TRBV27, the J gene TRBJ2-2; 7 nucleotides match TRBD1. Per germline, CDR1 MNHEY and CDR2 SMNVEV (reference sequence). Losses at the gene ends were 3 bases for V and 7 bases for J; bases not matched to a gene: 5. There are 14 residues in the CDR3. The DNA of the CDR3 is TGTGCCAGCAGTTTCGACAGGGCCGGCGGGGAGCTGTTTTTT. Encoded protein: CASSFDRAGGELFF.

Many counts were recorded for this clonotype. The rearrangement joins TRBV27 to TRBJ2-1; D is ambiguous. Deletions cut 4 bases from V and 5 bases from J, with 9 bases between. Germline lookup yields CDR1 MNHEY and CDR2 SMNVEV (reference sequence). The CDR3 consists of 13 residues. DNA for the CDR3: TGTGCCAGCAGTTGGTCCCGGGACAATGAGCAGTTCTTC. Translating gives CASSWSRDNEQFF.

This clonotype was counted only a few times. The chain employs TRBV20-1 and TRBJ1-1, with TRBD1 matching 7 bases. Germline trimming cut 6 bases from V and 4 bases from J; bases unmatched to any gene: 5. Germline V gene data show CDR1 as DFQATT and CDR2 as SNEGSKA (reference sequence). The CDR3 loop spans 12 amino acids. CDR3 nucleotide sequence: TGCAGTGCCAGACAGGGTGTCACTGAAGCTTTCTTT. This translates into CSARQGVTEAFF.

The chain is built from TRBV5-4 and TRBJ1-1; no clear D. The CDR3 covers 14 residues. Per the germline V gene, CDR1 is SGHNT and CDR2 is YYREEE (reference sequence). Between the trimmed V and J ends, which lost 4 bases and 5 bases, there was a span of 15 bases. CDR3 bases: TGTGCCAGCAGCCCTGACGCCGCAGGTACTGAAGCTTTCTTT. Translation gives CASSPDAAGTEAFF.

This clonotype has ten or more counts. The chain employs TRBV20-1 and TRBJ2-7, with 9 bases aligning to TRBD2. The V gene end was trimmed by 3 bases and the J gene end by 4 bases; junction bases not matched to a gene: 4. This CDR3 has 13 amino acids. The germline V gene encodes CDR1 DFQATT and CDR2 SNEGSKA (reference sequence). CDR3 residues: CSASLAGPYEQYF. The CDR3 nucleotides are TGCAGTGCTAGCCTAGCGGGACCTTACGAGCAGTACTTC.

This clonotype was picked up a small number of times. The chain carries TRBV19 and TRBJ2-7, with 7 bases aligning to TRBD1. V was pared by 3 bases and J by 4 bases, with 3 bases of the junction left unmatched. There are 13 residues in the CDR3. Germline CDR1 reads LNHDA; CDR2 reads SQIVND (reference sequence). The CDR3 coding sequence is TGTGCCAGTAGTATGGGGACAGATTACGAGCAGTACTTC. Translated, it gives CASSMGTDYEQYF.

This clonotype was observed at least ten times. This chain connects TRBV20-1 to TRBJ1-3; perhaps TRBD1 as D (5 bases). V lost 0 bases to trimming and J lost 0 bases, with 15 bases between them. Germline V lookup: CDR1 DFQATT, CDR2 SNEGSKA (reference sequence). This CDR3 comprises 17 residues. This CDR3 is CSARDRNRPYSGNTIYF. The DNA of the CDR3 is TGCAGTGCTAGAGATCGCAACAGGCCCTACTCTGGAAACACCATATATTTT.